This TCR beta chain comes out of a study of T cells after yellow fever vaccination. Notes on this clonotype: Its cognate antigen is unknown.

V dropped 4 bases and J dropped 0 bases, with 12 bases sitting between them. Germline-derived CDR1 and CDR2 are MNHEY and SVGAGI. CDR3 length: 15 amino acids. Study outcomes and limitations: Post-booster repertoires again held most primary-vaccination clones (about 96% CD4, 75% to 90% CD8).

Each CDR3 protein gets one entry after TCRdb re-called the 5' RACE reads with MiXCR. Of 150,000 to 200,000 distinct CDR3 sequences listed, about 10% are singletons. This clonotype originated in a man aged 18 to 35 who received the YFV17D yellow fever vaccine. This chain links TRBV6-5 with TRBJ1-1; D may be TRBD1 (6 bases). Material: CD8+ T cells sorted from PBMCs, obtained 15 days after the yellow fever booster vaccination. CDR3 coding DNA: TGTGCCAGCAGTTTACTGGGGACAATGAACACTGAAGCTTTCTTT. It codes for CASSLLGTMNTEAFF.